This T cell receptor (beta chain) was retrieved from a study of cytomegalovirus exposure and HLA in healthy donors. About the study: It was reported in a later analysis that the 120 or so validation repertoires used the same platform as the 666 first-cohort repertoires.

Donors came from a validation cohort of some 110 subjects, distinct from the first 666-subject cohort. Study findings and constraints: The tendency of first-cohort TCR clusters to co-occur in the roughly 120 validation repertoires was identified by a subsequent analysis. TCR beta chains numbering under 200 were designated cytomegalovirus-associated.

CDR3 length: 14 residues. Germline lookup yields CDR1 MNHEY and CDR2 SVGAGI. The V gene lost 0 bases and the J gene lost 11 bases, with 16 bases spanning the gap. Worth noting for this clone: Antigen unknown.

Profiled with immunoSEQ multiplex PCR; TCRdb holds only in-frame clones, not every one. Here the sample spans 97,000 or so clones, roughly 87% being singletons. This rearrangement joins TRBV6-5 to TRBJ1-1; D is perhaps TRBD1 (5 bases). The sample taken for sequencing was PBMCs. This clonotype originated in a woman in her twenties or thirties in good health and CMV-seronegative. The CDR3 DNA is TGTGCCAGCAGTTACTCCCAGGGTACCTTGGGGGCTTTCTTT. It is translated as CASSYSQGTLGAFF.